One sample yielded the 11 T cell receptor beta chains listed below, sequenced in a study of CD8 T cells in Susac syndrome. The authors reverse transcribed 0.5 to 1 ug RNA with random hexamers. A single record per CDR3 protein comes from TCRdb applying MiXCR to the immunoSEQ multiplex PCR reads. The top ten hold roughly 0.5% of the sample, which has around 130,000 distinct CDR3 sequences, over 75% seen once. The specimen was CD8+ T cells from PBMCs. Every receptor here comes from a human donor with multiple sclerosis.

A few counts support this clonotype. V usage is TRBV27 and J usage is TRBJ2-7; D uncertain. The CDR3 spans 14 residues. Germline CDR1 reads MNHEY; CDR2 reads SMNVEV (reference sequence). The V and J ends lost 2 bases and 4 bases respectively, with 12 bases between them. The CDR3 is CASSLGYGVYEQYV. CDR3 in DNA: TGTGCCAGCAGTTTAGGGTACGGTGTATACGAGCAGTACGTC.

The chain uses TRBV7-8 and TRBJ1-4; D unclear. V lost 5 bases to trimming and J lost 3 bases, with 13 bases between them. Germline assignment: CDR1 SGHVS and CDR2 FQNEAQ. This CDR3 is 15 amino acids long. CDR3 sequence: CASSPSRLANEKLFF. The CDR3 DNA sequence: TGTGCCAGCAGCCCGTCTCGGTTGGCTAATGAAAAACTGTTTTTT. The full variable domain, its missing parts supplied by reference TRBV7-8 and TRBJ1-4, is GAGVSQSPRYKVAKRGQDVALRCDPISGHVSLFWYQQALGQGPEFLTYFQNEAQLDKSGLPSDRFFAERPEGSVSTLKIQRTQQEDSAVYLCASSPSRLANEKLFFGSGTQLSVL.

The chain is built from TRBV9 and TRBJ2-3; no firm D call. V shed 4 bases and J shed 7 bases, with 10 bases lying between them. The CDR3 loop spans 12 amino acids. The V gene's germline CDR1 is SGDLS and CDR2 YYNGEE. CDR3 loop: CASSLPDYTQYF. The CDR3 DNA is TGTGCCAGCAGCCTCCCCGATTATACGCAGTATTTT. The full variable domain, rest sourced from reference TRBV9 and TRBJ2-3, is DSGVTQTPKHLITATGQRVTLRCSPRSGDLSVYWYQQSLDQGLQFLIQYYNGEERAKGNILERFSAQQFPDLHSELNLSSLELGDSALYFCASSLPDYTQYFGPGTRLTVL.

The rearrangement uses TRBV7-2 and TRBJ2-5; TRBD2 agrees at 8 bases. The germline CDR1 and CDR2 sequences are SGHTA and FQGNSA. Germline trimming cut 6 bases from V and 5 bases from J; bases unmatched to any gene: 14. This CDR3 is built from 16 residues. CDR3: CASRDTSGPFRETQYF. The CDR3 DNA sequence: TGTGCCAGCAGAGACACTAGCGGACCCTTCCGGGAGACCCAGTACTTC.

The DNA of the CDR3 is TGTGCCAGCAGCCCGGGACAGGGGCTCGGTAATGAAAAACTGTTTTTT. It codes for CASSPGQGLGNEKLFF. This sequence joins TRBV27 and TRBJ1-4; 10 bases map to TRBD1. The V segment lost 6 bases and the J segment 4 bases; nucleotides outside the gene matches: 8. There are 16 residues in the CDR3. The germline V gene encodes CDR1 MNHEY and CDR2 SMNVEV (reference sequence).

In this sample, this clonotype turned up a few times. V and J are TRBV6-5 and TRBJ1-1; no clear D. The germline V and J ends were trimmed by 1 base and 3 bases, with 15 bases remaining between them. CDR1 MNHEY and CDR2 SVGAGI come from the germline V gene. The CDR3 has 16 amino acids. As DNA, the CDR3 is TGTGCCAGCAGTTACTTTATGATCGGACCGGACACTGAAGCTTTCTTT. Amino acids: CASSYFMIGPDTEAFF.

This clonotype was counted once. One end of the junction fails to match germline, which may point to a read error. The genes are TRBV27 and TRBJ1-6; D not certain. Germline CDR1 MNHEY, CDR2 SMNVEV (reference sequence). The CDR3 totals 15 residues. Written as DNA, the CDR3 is TGTGCCAGCAGTTTATTTGGAATGAGTAATTCACTCCTCCACTTT. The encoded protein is CASSLFGMSNSLLHF.

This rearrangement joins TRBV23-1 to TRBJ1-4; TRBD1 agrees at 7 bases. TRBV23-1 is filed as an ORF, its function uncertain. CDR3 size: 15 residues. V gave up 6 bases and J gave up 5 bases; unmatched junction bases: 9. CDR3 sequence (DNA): TGCGCCAGCAGGACGACAGGGACCTGCAATGAAAAACTGTTTTTT. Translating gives CASRTTGTCNEKLFF.

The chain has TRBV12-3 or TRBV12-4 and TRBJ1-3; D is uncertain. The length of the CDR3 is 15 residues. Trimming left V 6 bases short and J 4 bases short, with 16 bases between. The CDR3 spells CASSPPRGAGNTIYF. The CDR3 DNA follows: TGTGCCAGCAGCCCTCCCCGGGGAGCCGGAAACACCATATATTTT.

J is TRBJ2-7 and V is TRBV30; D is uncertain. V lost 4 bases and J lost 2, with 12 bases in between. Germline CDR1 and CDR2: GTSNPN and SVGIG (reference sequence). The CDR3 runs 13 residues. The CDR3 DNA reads TGTGCCTGGACTAAGAGGAAGACCTACGAGCAGTACGTC. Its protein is CAWTKRKTYEQYV.

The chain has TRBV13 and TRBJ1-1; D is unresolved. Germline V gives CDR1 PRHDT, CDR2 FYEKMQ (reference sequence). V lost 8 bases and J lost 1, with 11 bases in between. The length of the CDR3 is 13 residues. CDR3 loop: CASRILSNTEAFF. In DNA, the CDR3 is TGTGCCAGCCGGATTCTGTCGAACACTGAAGCTTTCTTT.